The subject of this entry is one T cell receptor (beta chain). Its antigen specificity is not known. Base qualities are not recorded, but no much larger clone differs from it by a single base. The time point label of this sample denotes: baseline before first vaccination. Vaccinee samples came from UK trials COV001 and COV002, including a single-blind randomized controlled phase 2/3 trial of AZD1222 (ChAdOx1 nCoV-19) in healthy adults. For TCRbeta chain sequencing, PBMC samples were collected from trial participants at day 0 and at day 28 after the second dose. This sample stems from a study of T cell responses to AZD1222 COVID-19 vaccine (dated by TCRdb to the early 2020s). About the study as a whole: AZD1222 recipients with second doses at about 4 weeks or about 12 weeks were pooled, because spike-specific TCR depth and breadth did not differ between schedules. A total of 233 trial participants underwent TCR sequencing, of whom some 210 received two doses of AZD1222 and 26 received two doses of the MenACWY control vaccine. Trial participants were enrolled into age subgroups of 18-55, 56-69 and 70-plus years, which contained roughly 140, 27 and 60 TCR-sequenced participants, respectively. Broad study findings and their caveats: A significant rise in spike-specific TCR breadth and depth was observed after two AZD1222 doses relative to day 0 and relative to MenACWY recipients. Reportedly, close to half of the unique spike-specific TCRs recognized epitopes lying outside the regions that are mutated in the B.1.351 and B.1.1.7 variants. No day 14 peak-response samples were available, so repertoires were characterized only after the peak T cell response. Conclusions about previously exposed vaccinees are limited, since just 5 to 7 AZD1222 recipients were seropositive for SARS-CoV-2 at baseline. Participants were mostly white British and included more females than males, and it was suggested by the authors that clonal diversity may have been underestimated. In the small 56-69-year group, the increase in depth fell short of significance, most likely because of low power. Vaccine-associated CD4 TCRs spanned the whole spike protein, with dominant responses in regions 160-218 and 743-854.

The V end loses 5 bases and the J end loses 1 base, and a stretch of 12 bases separates them. The CDR3 runs 15 residues from the cysteine to the phenylalanine. Only the CDR3 portion is preserved as DNA: 45 bases, with reading frame beginning at the first base. As encoded in the germline V gene (reference sequence), CDR1 is LNHDA while CDR2 is SQIVND. The CDR3 regions of human TCRbeta chains were subjected to immunosequencing. For the original study's pipeline: Repertoire TCRs were checked for matches against a reference library of SARS-CoV-2-specific TCRs that had been generated using the MIRA antigen-specificity platform. Breadth was defined as the fraction of unique TCRs that were SARS-CoV-2-associated, and depth was defined as the fraction of total T cells that were SARS-CoV-2-associated. Each spike-specific TCR was assigned to its reactive spike region and to a CD4 or CD8 class using the MIRA data. Log10-transformed breadth and depth values were compared by one-way ANOVA with Sidak's multiple comparisons tests. Sourced from immuneACCESS, this table was stored by TCRdb with only in-frame sequences that have V and J called. A share of the clones is absent; for the studies checked, an unresolved V gene accounts for under half, and the remainder has no known explanation. The V and J calls and clone size come from that table; D and trimming were worked out from the DNA. This sample comprises 100,000 or so clones, 65% to 90% of them detected only once. The ten largest clones represent 5.5% to 7% of the sample.

The clonotype comes from an adult in good health. The chain joins TRBV19 to TRBJ1-5; possibly the D gene is TRBD1, per 6 matching bases. The sample in question was peripheral blood, obtained on day 0 of AZD1222 vaccination. The DNA reads as follows: TGTGCCAGTAGTTCGCAGGGGCTAAGCAATCAGCCCCAGCATTTT. Translated, this is CASSSQGLSNQPQHF.